The 9 T cell receptor beta chains given below trace back to one sample, sequenced in a study of neurological immune-mediated disorders. Each CDR3 protein gets one entry after TCRdb re-called the 5' RACE reads with MiXCR. The sample contains roughly 98,000 distinct CDR3 sequences, less than 15% of which appear only once. Time point: longitudinal time-point 2. The sequenced sample was PBMCs. The receptors come from a female donor with HTLV-1-associated myelopathy (HAM/TSP).

This clonotype was recorded many times. The J gene is TRBJ2-1, the V gene TRBV6-5; D may be TRBD2 (5 bases). Germline-derived CDR1 and CDR2 are MNHEY and SVGAGI. The ends were cut back, 6 bases at V and 2 bases at J, with 14 bases in the middle. The CDR3 runs 15 residues. CDR3 loop: CASRILEDPYNEQFF. The DNA of the CDR3 is TGTGCCAGCAGGATACTAGAAGACCCCTACAATGAGCAGTTCTTC.

This clonotype was recorded at least ten times. The rearrangement joins TRBV5-1 to TRBJ2-6; D remains unclear. The germline V and J ends were trimmed by 2 bases and 0 bases, with 9 bases remaining between them. The CDR3 is 16 amino acids. Germline V lookup: CDR1 SGHRS, CDR2 YFSETQ. CDR3 protein: CASSFEASSGANVLTF. The CDR3 nucleotides are TGCGCCAGCAGCTTCGAGGCGAGCTCTGGGGCCAACGTCCTGACTTTC.

This clonotype was seen at least ten times. The chain recombines TRBV29-1 with TRBJ1-1; 7 bases are shared with TRBD1. The V and J ends lost 2 bases and 3 bases, in that order; junction bases with no gene match: 9. The germline V gene has CDR1 SQVTM and CDR2 ANQGSEA. This CDR3 has 15 residues. The DNA for the CDR3 is TGCAGCGTTGAAAGGGCAGGGGGTCGGTACACTGAAGCTTTCTTT. It codes for CSVERAGGRYTEAFF.

This clonotype has a count of ten or more. The V gene is TRBV6-1, the J gene TRBJ2-3; D possibly corresponds to TRBD2 (6 bases). Germline-derived CDR1 and CDR2 are MNHNS and SASEGT. V lost 3 bases, J lost 3 bases, and 13 bases lay in between. CDR3 length: 15 residues. CDR3 nucleotide sequence: TGTGCCAGCAGTGAGGCCCTAGCGTTGACAGATACGCAGTATTTT. This translates into CASSEALALTDTQYF.

This clonotype appeared many times. This chain uses TRBV12-5 with TRBJ2-3; 10 nucleotides line up with TRBD1. This CDR3 contains 15 residues. Germline-derived CDR1 and CDR2 are LGHNT and FRNRAP. The junction had 4 bases not matched to a gene; V was cut back by 2 bases and J by 5 bases. The CDR3 sequence is CASGLLTGGKDTQYF. CDR3 in DNA: TGTGCTAGTGGTTTGCTGACAGGGGGCAAAGATACGCAGTATTTT.

The sample holds many counts of this clonotype. CDR3 loop: CASSLLGGVIPYF. The DNA of the CDR3 is TGTGCCAGCAGCCTGCTTGGGGGAGTCATACCGTACTTC. The V gene is TRBV12-3 or TRBV12-4, the J gene TRBJ2-7; D is tentatively TRBD1 or TRBD2 (5 bases each). This CDR3 has 13 amino acids. Between the trimmed V and J ends, which lost 6 bases and 12 bases, there was a span of 21 bases.

This clonotype turned up a few times. It may be a read error: a sequence one base away is much more abundant. The chain is built from TRBV20-1 and TRBJ1-2; TRBD1 is a possible D gene (6 bases). Germline V CDR1 and CDR2: DFQATT, SNEGSKA (reference sequence). The CDR3 totals 12 residues. V lost 7 bases to trimming and J lost 4 bases, with 13 bases between them. Written as DNA, the CDR3 is TGCAGTGTGGAACAGGGTAGCTATGGCTACACCTTC. It specifies CSVEQGSYGYTF.

There are many counts of this clonotype. The CDR3 DNA reads as TGCAGCGTTTCTTCAGGTGAGCAGTTCTTC. This gives the protein CSVSSGEQFF. This chain links TRBV29-1 with TRBJ2-1, with D uncertain. The CDR3 has 10 amino acids. V dropped 5 bases and J dropped 9 bases, with 8 bases sitting between them. Germline-derived CDR1 and CDR2 are SQVTM and ANQGSEA.

The chain uses TRBV4-2 and TRBJ2-2; D possibly corresponds to TRBD2 (6 bases). The CDR3 consists of 15 residues. Per the germline V gene, CDR1 is LGHNA and CDR2 is YNFKEQ. V was clipped by 0 bases and J by 8 bases, with 13 bases between them. The CDR3 sequence is CASSQDPGVRGELFF. The CDR3 nucleotides read TGTGCCAGCAGCCAAGATCCGGGGGTCAGAGGGGAGCTGTTTTTT.